What follows describes a single T cell receptor (beta chain). Its matching antigen is unknown. The sample comes from a study of cytomegalovirus exposure and HLA in healthy donors. Looking at the study overall: The roughly 100 million unique TCR beta sequences, from 150 million to 200 million T cells, were found by an earlier analysis. Study outcomes and limitations: In a later analysis, an Asian-associated ancestry cluster reportedly showed fewer N-insertions than the approximately 660-donor mean.

From germline, CDR1 is SGDLS and CDR2 YYNGEE. The CDR3 sequence is 14 residues long. V dropped 4 bases and J dropped 6 bases, with 15 bases sitting between them. Primers included in the PCR were 60 Vbeta and 13 Jbeta primers. Clones were sequenced by immunoSEQ multiplex PCR, and TCRdb holds only the in-frame ones, with some missing. This sample's table has 130,000 to 150,000 clones. This clonotype was obtained from a middle-aged man in good health and CMV-seronegative. J is TRBJ2-3 and V is TRBV9, with D perhaps TRBD1 (5 bases). The sample taken for sequencing was PBMCs. CDR3 amino acids: CASSPGISTDTQYF. The CDR3 region has the DNA TGTGCCAGCAGCCCAGGGATCTCCACGGATACGCAGTATTTT.